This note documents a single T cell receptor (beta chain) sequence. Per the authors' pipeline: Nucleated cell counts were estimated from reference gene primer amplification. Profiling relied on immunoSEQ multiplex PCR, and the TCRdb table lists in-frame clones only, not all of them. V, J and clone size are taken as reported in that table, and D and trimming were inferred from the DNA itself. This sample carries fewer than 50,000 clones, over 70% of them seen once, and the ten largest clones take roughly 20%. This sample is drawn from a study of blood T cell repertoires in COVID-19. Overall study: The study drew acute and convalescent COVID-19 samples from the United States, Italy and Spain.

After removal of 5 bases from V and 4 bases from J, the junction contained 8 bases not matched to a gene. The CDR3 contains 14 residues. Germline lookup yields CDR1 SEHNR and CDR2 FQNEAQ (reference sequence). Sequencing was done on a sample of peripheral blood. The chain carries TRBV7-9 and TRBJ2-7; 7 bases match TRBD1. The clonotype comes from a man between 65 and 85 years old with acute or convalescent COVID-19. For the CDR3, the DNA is TGTGCCAGCAGCCTACAGGGGAGAGGGTACGAGCAGTACTTC. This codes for CASSLQGRGYEQYF.